This T cell receptor (beta chain) came from a study of control samples from healthy donors and cancer patients. CDR1 MNHEY and CDR2 SMNVEV come from the germline V gene (reference sequence). CDR3 length: 15 amino acids. The J segment lost 3 bases and the V segment lost 8 bases, leaving 10 bases of the junction unmatched. The table came from immunoSEQ multiplex PCR; TCRdb's copy has only in-frame clones and leaves some out. The sample has about 57,000 clones, around 90% seen once; the top ten hold around 0.9%. The J gene is TRBJ2-3, the V gene TRBV27; 8 bases are shared with TRBD1. The sequenced material came from PBMCs. The source is a man aged 30 to 39 with colorectal cancer. Here the CDR3 DNA reads TGTGCCAGCGCTCCGGGGACAGGAGGGACAGATACGCAGTATTTT. It is translated as CASAPGTGGTDTQYF.